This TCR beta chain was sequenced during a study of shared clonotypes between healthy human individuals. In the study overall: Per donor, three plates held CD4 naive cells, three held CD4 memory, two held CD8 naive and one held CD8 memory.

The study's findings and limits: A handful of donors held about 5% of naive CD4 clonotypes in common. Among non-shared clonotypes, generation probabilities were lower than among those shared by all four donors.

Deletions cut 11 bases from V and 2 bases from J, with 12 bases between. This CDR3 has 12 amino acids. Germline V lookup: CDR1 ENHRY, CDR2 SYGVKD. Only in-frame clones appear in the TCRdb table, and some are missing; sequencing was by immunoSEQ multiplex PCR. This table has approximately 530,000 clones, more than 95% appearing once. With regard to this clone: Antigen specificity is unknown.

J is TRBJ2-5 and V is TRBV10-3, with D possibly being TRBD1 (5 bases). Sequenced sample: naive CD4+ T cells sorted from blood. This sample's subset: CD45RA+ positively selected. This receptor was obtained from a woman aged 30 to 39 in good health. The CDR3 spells CASSPGQETQYF. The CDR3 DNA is TGTGCCTCATCCCCAGGGCAAGAGACCCAGTACTTC.